This T cell receptor beta chain was recovered during a study of post-analysis software for immune sequencing data. Study-level background: Included among the disease courses, which were recorded for the cohort, were relapsing-remitting, secondary progressive and progressive-relapsing multiple sclerosis. Study results and caveats: In multiple sclerosis, normalized Chao1 diversity was significantly below that of controls. TRBV segments more frequent in patients than in controls numbered roughly 5 and included TRBV5-6, TRBV5-1 and TRBV20-1. The authors found that F measure strongly co-clustered same-batch samples.

The authors incorporated unique molecular identifiers into the TCR beta cDNA libraries. Each batch of about 1 to 11 million T cells produced 450,000 to 500,000 cDNA molecules. TCRdb re-called the PCR reads through MiXCR, storing one row per CDR3 protein. The sample consists of about 210,000 distinct CDR3 sequences, roughly 30% of them appearing once. The CDR3 runs 11 residues. CDR1 KGHDR and CDR2 SFDVKD come from the germline V gene. In the case of this clonotype: Antigen: not known. A read error may produce the germline difference seen at one junction end.

This clonotype was sampled from a girl under 18 with multiple sclerosis. The V and J genes are TRBV24-1 and TRBJ1-1; possibly TRBD1 for D (6 bases). The source material was blood. The CDR3, as DNA: TGTGCCCCCAGCCGAGGGGGGTCAGCTTTCTTT. Translation gives CAPSRGGSAFF.